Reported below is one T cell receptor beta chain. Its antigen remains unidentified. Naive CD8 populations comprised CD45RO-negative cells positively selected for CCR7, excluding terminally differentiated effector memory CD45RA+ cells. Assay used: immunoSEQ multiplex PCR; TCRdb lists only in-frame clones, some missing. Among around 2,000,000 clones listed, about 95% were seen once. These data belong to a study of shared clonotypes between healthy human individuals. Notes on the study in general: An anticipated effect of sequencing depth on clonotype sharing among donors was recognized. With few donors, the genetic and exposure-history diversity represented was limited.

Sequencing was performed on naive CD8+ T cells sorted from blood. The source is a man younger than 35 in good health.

The CDR3 DNA follows: TGTGCCAGCAGCGGCGGGACTAGCGGGAGTATTGGGCAAGAGACCCAGTACTTC. Protein: CASSGGTSGSIGQETQYF. The chain couples TRBV11-2 to TRBJ2-5; 14 bases are shared with TRBD2. The CDR3 covers 18 residues. CDR1 is SGHAT, CDR2 FQNNGV, per germline. V lost 5 bases, J lost 2 bases, and 10 bases stayed unmatched.